This TCR beta chain was observed in a study of T cells in women clearing cervical HPV infection. The wider study: With HLA typing for only a few women, HLA confounding remains possible.

V was clipped by 6 bases and J by 6 bases, with 17 bases between them. CDR1 is KGHSH and CDR2 is LQKENI in the germline V gene. The CDR3 consists of 14 residues. On this clone: Its antigen is not identified. The read is 3 residues too short to cover the CDR3 end, so that end is filled in from the germline J gene.

All participants had a single incident cervical HPV16 infection, and prevalent HPV16 infections were excluded. MY09/MY11 PCR detected cervical HPV DNA; dot-blot assigned genotypes. Method: immunoSEQ multiplex PCR; TCRdb's copy keeps in-frame clones and lacks some. This sample lists some 41,000 clones; its ten largest clones have 6.5% to 8.5%. Study observations and caveats: TRBV6-7 relative abundance averaged roughly 0.1% in cases and approximately 0.15% in controls.

This TCR was sampled from a woman aged 18 to 75 with a cervical HPV16 infection that either progressed to CIN3+ or cleared (not recorded which). J is TRBJ1-2 and V is TRBV18; the D is unclear. The sequenced sample was blood buffy coat. The CDR3 DNA, read in part, is TGTGCCAGCTCTTCACCAGCCCAACGGGATGGC. This sequence encodes CASSSPAQRDG. The CDR3 as a whole reads CASSSPAQRDGYTF.